This T cell receptor (beta chain) was observed in a study of post-analysis software for immune sequencing data (dated by TCRdb to between 2015 and 2016). Study-level background: The recorded disease courses included relapsing-remitting, secondary progressive and progressive-relapsing multiple sclerosis, and some patients had no subtype annotation. The patient repertoires were set against about 12 previously published healthy control repertoires from donors whose ages ranged from roughly 6 to 26 years. A subset of samples was prepared in parallel using single-end sample barcoding, then pooled and co-amplified after Illumina adapter ligation.

Library construction relied on PCR. This sample was sequenced with an Illumina HiSeq 2500. To reduce PCR and sequencing biases, unique molecular identifiers were incorporated into the TCR beta cDNA libraries. Approximately 500,000 cDNA molecules were obtained for every 1 to 10 million input T cells, so each molecule roughly corresponded to one T cell. The patient libraries were prepared and sequenced with the same protocol used for the earlier healthy control dataset. Within a given batch, samples were prepared together, multiplexed and sequenced on the same HiSeq lane. Per the authors' processing: Raw barcoded reads were processed with MIGEC, discarding single-read molecular identifier groups before consensus assembly and CDR3 extraction. Clonotype tables were post-analysed with VDJtools, and diversity was normalized by down-sampling all datasets to the smallest sample size. Repertoire overlap clustering matched CDR3 amino acid but not nucleotide sequences to correct batch-related cross-sample contamination. Through fastp at Q25 and MiXCR, TCRdb rebuilt clones from the public reads, retaining in-frame beta chains. One record per CDR3 amino acid sequence lists the most common genes and DNA. The V and J calls come from TCRdb's annotation, not from the publication. Counted in this sample were hundreds of thousands of distinct CDR3 sequences; roughly two fifths of them appeared once. Of the sample, around 1.7% is held by the ten largest clones.

TCR beta repertoires were profiled from peripheral blood of about a dozen young patients with multiple sclerosis to demonstrate the VDJtools post-analysis software. The patients with multiple sclerosis were children and adolescents between roughly 6 and 17 years of age. Concerning this clonotype itself: No antigen is known for it. The sample holds no much larger clone one base away, and base qualities are not on file.

What the research found in general, with its limitations: Significantly higher frequencies in patients than in controls were found for several TRBV segments, including TRBV5-6, TRBV5-1 and TRBV20-1. Significantly lower normalized Chao1 diversity was found in multiple sclerosis patients than in controls, suggesting substantial peripheral T-cell clonal expansion. Direct clustering with F measure revealed strong co-clustering of samples prepared in the same batch, which led to a batch-effect correction. The control group was slightly older than the multiple sclerosis patient group.

From its cysteine to its phenylalanine, the CDR3 spans 15 amino acids. Only the CDR3 region is kept as DNA, spanning 45 bases read in frame from base 1. V and J are truncated by 3 bases and 5 bases respectively, leaving an intervening sequence of 16 bases. The chain couples TRBV12-3 or TRBV12-4 to TRBJ1-2; no D gene is confidently identified. The sample comprised blood. The sequence derives from a girl aged 5 to 17 with multiple sclerosis. The DNA sequence reads TGTGCCAGCAGTTTCTCCATGGCGGCGACTTATGGCTACACCTTC. The encoded protein is CASSFSMAATYGYTF.